This TCR beta chain was retrieved from a study of T cells expressing NK-cell markers. There are 15 residues in the CDR3. In germline, CDR1 is SGHNT, CDR2 YYREEE (reference sequence). TCRdb reprocessed the 5' RACE reads, keeping one entry per CDR3 protein, no DNA. Seen in this sample are about 150,000 distinct CDR3 sequences; the ten most common clones hold 37%. The J gene is TRBJ1-1, the V gene TRBV5-4; TCRdb's D gene call, TRBD1, goes unchecked for lack of DNA. The source is a woman aged 45-59 years in good health. Material for sequencing was blood T cells: a sorted CD56 or NKG2C T cell subset, CD4+ or CD8+ T cells, or bulk PBMC T cells (not recorded which). CDR3 loop: CASSLEAGGNTEAFF.